One and the same sample provided the 23 T cell receptor beta chains below, sequenced in a study of blood T cells in healthy people across ages. Combining a sample-barcoded 5' primer with a J-beta primer mix, a second PCR ran for about 6 to 12 cycles. TCRdb called the 5' RACE reads again in MiXCR, with one record for every CDR3 protein. The repertoire holds about 650,000 distinct CDR3 sequences, with 52% as singletons. Sample: blood. These receptors all come from a woman at least 80 years old in good health.

This sequence joins TRBV7-9 and TRBJ1-2; D is possibly TRBD1 (5 bases). Germline V gene sequence: CDR1 SEHNR, CDR2 FQNEAQ (reference sequence). With 5 bases removed from V and 4 bases from J, the gap between germline ends came to 17 bases. This CDR3 has 15 residues. The CDR3, as DNA: TGTGCCAGCAGCGCGTTGGAGGGGTCTAGCTATGGCTACACCTTC. Amino acids: CASSALEGSSYGYTF. Variable domain in full (rest from reference TRBV7-9 and TRBJ1-2): DTGVSQNPRHKITKRGQNVTFRCDPISEHNRLYWYRQTLGQGPEFLTYFQNEAQLEKSRLLSDRFSAERPKGSFSTLEIQRTEQGDSAMYLCASSALEGSSYGYTFGSGTRLTVV.

This clonotype was counted ten times or more. This sequence joins TRBV10-3 and TRBJ2-1; D is unresolved. The CDR3 sequence is 12 residues long. Germline V gene lookup returns CDR1 ENHRY and CDR2 SYGVKD. Deletions cut 2 bases from V and 11 bases from J, with 10 bases between. CDR3 residues: CAISERTVKQFF. CDR3 DNA sequence: TGTGCCATCAGTGAGAGGACGGTAAAGCAGTTCTTC.

The chain employs TRBV7-9 and TRBJ1-1; D not certain. The germline CDR1 and CDR2 sequences are SEHNR and FQNEAQ (reference sequence). The CDR3 length is 12 residues. V dropped 4 bases and J dropped 8 bases, with 11 bases sitting between them. CDR3 bases: TGTGCCAGCAGCTATACCGGGTCCGAAGCTTTCTTT. Translating it yields CASSYTGSEAFF.

V is TRBV6-5 and J is TRBJ1-6, with TRBD1 identical over 9 bases. The CDR3 length is 16 residues. Trimming took 6 bases from V and 10 from J; bases not matched to a gene: 13. Germline assignment: CDR1 MNHEY and CDR2 SVGAGI. CDR3 residues: CASSPGTGSRRSPLHF. CDR3 DNA: TGTGCCAGCAGCCCCGGGACAGGGTCGAGAAGGTCACCCCTCCACTTT.

The CDR3 is CASRLLADSYNEQFF. CDR3 DNA: TGTGCCAGCAGACTGCTAGCGGACTCCTACAATGAGCAGTTCTTC. V and J are TRBV7-9 and TRBJ2-1; 7 bases map to TRBD2. Germline V CDR1 and CDR2: SEHNR, FQNEAQ (reference sequence). The CDR3 consists of 15 residues. V trimming: 6 bases; J trimming: 0 bases; junction bases outside the gene matches: 5.

The gene calls are TRBV5-1 and TRBJ2-5; D not resolved. V was cut by 0 bases and J by 2 bases, with 17 bases left in between. Per germline, CDR1 SGHRS and CDR2 YFSETQ. The CDR3 is 17 amino acids. In DNA, the CDR3 is TGCGCCAGCAGCTTGGTTTATTCGCCAGGTTTACAAGAGACCCAGTACTTC. Translation: CASSLVYSPGLQETQYF.

This chain links TRBV10-3 with TRBJ2-7; D is possibly TRBD2 (6 bases). Germline assignment: CDR1 ENHRY and CDR2 SYGVKD. Trimming cost V 8 bases and J 7 bases, with 21 bases left between them. The CDR3 has 14 residues. The CDR3, as DNA: TGTGCCATCTCGGACGGGAGAAGGTGGCGGGAGCAGTACTTC. This gives the protein CAISDGRRWREQYF.

This clonotype has at least ten counts. V is TRBV20-1 and J is TRBJ2-1, with D unresolved. Germline-derived CDR1 and CDR2 are DFQATT and SNEGSKA (reference sequence). The CDR3 has 12 amino acids. Trimming stripped 2 bases from V and 6 bases from J, with 8 bases between. The CDR3 loop is CSARFLSNEQFF. The CDR3 region has the DNA TGCAGTGCTAGATTTCTTAGCAATGAGCAGTTCTTC.

This sequence joins TRBV25-1 and TRBJ1-1; D is undetermined. Trimming stripped 2 bases from V and 10 bases from J, with 11 bases between. Germline V gives CDR1 MGHDK, CDR2 SYGVNS. The CDR3 has 12 amino acids. CDR3 DNA: TGTGCCAGCAGTGAACCCCCTGGGCGAGCTTTCTTT. Residues: CASSEPPGRAFF.

This clonotype came up a few times. This may come from a read error, since a much larger clone is one base off. The chain combines TRBV20-1 with TRBJ2-7, with D perhaps TRBD1 (6 bases). Germline V gene lookup returns CDR1 DFQATT and CDR2 SNEGSKA (reference sequence). V was trimmed by 2 bases and J by 8 bases, leaving 19 bases between them. This CDR3 region has 14 residues. The CDR3: CSARKDRNQHKQYF. The CDR3 DNA is TGCAGTGCTAGAAAAGACAGGAATCAACACAAGCAGTACTTC.

This clonotype was found many times. V gene TRBV5-1 combines with J gene TRBJ2-3, with D perhaps TRBD2 (8 bases). Trimming removed 2 bases from V and 9 bases from J, with 16 bases in between. The CDR3 has 14 amino acids. CDR1 SGHRS and CDR2 YFSETQ come from the germline V gene. The CDR3, as DNA: TGCGCCAGCAGCTTCAGGGGGACTAGAGGAACGCAGTATTTT. Protein: CASSFRGTRGTQYF.

The gene calls are TRBV5-1 and TRBJ1-5; D gene ambiguous. The CDR3 has 13 amino acids. Per germline, CDR1 SGHRS and CDR2 YFSETQ. The ends were cut back, 5 bases at V and 6 bases at J, with 12 bases in the middle. The CDR3 reads CASSSPSGQPQHF. CDR3 nucleotides: TGCGCCAGCAGTAGCCCTAGCGGTCAGCCCCAGCATTTT.

Ten or more counts support this clonotype. This chain uses TRBV5-1 with TRBJ2-5; tentatively, D is TRBD1 or TRBD2 (5 bases each). V lost 1 base to trimming and J lost 3 bases, with 10 bases between them. Germline V lookup: CDR1 SGHRS, CDR2 YFSETQ. The CDR3 spans 14 residues. CDR3 sequence (DNA): TGCGCCAGCAGCTTGATCGGGACCAAAGAGACCCAGTACTTC. This encodes CASSLIGTKETQYF.

In its sample, this clonotype was seen once. This chain joins TRBV5-1 and TRBJ1-5; D perhaps matches TRBD1 (5 bases). Germline CDR1 reads SGHRS; CDR2 reads YFSETQ. The CDR3 covers 14 residues. V gave up 4 bases and J gave up 5 bases, with 13 bases separating them. As DNA, the CDR3 is TGCGCCAGCAGCGAGCGGGGCGCGGATCAGCCCCAGCATTTT. It specifies CASSERGADQPQHF.

With respect to this clonotype: A much larger clone differs from this one at a single base, so this may be a read error. The genes are TRBV27 and TRBJ2-1; D remains unclear. The CDR3 is made up of 15 amino acids. Germline V lookup: CDR1 MNHEY, CDR2 SMNVEV (reference sequence). The CDR3 region is CAGSFSTPPYNEQFF. The CDR3 nucleotides read TGTGCCGGCAGTTTCTCTACCCCTCCCTACAATGAGCAGTTCTTC.

For the CDR3, the DNA is TGCAGTGGCCCCGGGACATTACATGGCTACACCTTC. This codes for CSGPGTLHGYTF. The chain uses TRBV20-1 and TRBJ1-2, with D possibly being TRBD1 (6 bases). Germline V lookup: CDR1 DFQATT, CDR2 SNEGSKA (reference sequence). The CDR3 spans 12 residues. V was cut by 7 bases and J by 6 bases, with 15 bases left in between.

This clonotype was counted ten times or more. The chain's CDR3 is CSALMNEKLFF. The CDR3 DNA follows: TGCAGTGCCCTTATGAATGAAAAACTGTTTTTT. The chain employs TRBV20-1 and TRBJ1-4, with D hard to call. Looked up from germline, CDR1 is DFQATT and CDR2 is SNEGSKA (reference sequence). The CDR3 extends over 11 amino acids. V dropped 6 bases and J dropped 5 bases, with 7 bases sitting between them.

The V and J genes are TRBV7-3 and TRBJ2-4, with D uncertain. Germline V gene lookup returns CDR1 SGHTA and CDR2 FQGTGA. V was pared by 5 bases and J by 13 bases, with 21 bases between. The CDR3 consists of 14 residues. The CDR3, as DNA: TGTGCCAGCAGCCCGCACTCGTCCTACAATGAGCAGTACTTC. Its protein product is CASSPHSSYNEQYF.

This clonotype was seen just once. Written as DNA, the CDR3 is TGCAGTGCAGAGGGTAGCGGGAGCACAGATACGCAGTATTTT. This translates into CSAEGSGSTDTQYF. The chain has TRBV20-1 and TRBJ2-3, with 7 bases identical to TRBD2. V gave up 6 bases and J gave up 0 bases; unmatched junction bases: 6. Per the germline V gene, CDR1 is DFQATT and CDR2 is SNEGSKA (reference sequence). CDR3 length equals 14 residues.

Concerning this clonotype: A much bigger clone sits one base away, suggesting this may be a read error. V is TRBV3-1 and J is TRBJ2-2; D is undetermined. Germline values: CDR1 LGHDT, CDR2 YNNKEL (reference sequence). The CDR3 runs 13 residues. The V and J ends lost 1 base and 0 bases respectively, with 0 bases between them. The DNA of the CDR3 is TGTGCCAGCAGCCAAGCGAACACCGGGGAGCTGTTTTTT. Translating it yields CASSQANTGELFF. Drawing the rest from reference TRBV3-1 and TRBJ2-2, the complete variable domain is DTAVSQTPKYLVTQMGNDKSIKCEQNLGHDTMYWYKQDSKKFLKIMFSYNNKELIINETVPNRFSPKSPDKAHLNLHINSLELGDSAVYFCASSQANTGELFFGEGSRLTVL.

Remarks on this clonotype: The junction departs from the called germline gene at one end, perhaps through a read error. The chain has TRBV12-3 or TRBV12-4 and TRBJ2-3; tentatively, D is TRBD2 (8 bases). The CDR3 length is 16 residues. The CDR3 nucleotides read TGTGCCAGCAGTCGGACTAGCAGGGGGATGACAGATGCGCAGTATTTT. It encodes CASSRTSRGMTDAQYF.

As concerns this clonotype: A much more abundant neighbour one base away suggests this may be a read error. V is TRBV3-1 and J is TRBJ2-1, with 13 positions matching TRBD2. Per the germline V gene, CDR1 is LGHDT and CDR2 is YNNKEL (reference sequence). The CDR3 loop spans 15 amino acids. CDR3 region: CASSPGLAGEYDQFF. The DNA for the CDR3 is TGTGCCAGCAGCCCTGGACTAGCGGGAGAGTATGATCAGTTCTTC.

There are many counts of this clonotype. This chain uses TRBV10-3 with TRBJ2-1, with TRBD1 matching 10 bases. CDR1 is ENHRY, CDR2 SYGVKD, per germline. The junction had 8 bases not matched to a gene; V was cut back by 0 bases and J by 6 bases. The length of the CDR3 is 17 residues. CDR3 DNA: TGTGCCATCAGTGAGTCTCGTCCGGGACAGGGGTTCAATGAGCAGTTCTTC. Protein product: CAISESRPGQGFNEQFF.